Below, one TCR beta chain is given with its context. V lost 4 bases to trimming and J lost 4 bases, with 13 bases between them. Germline V gives CDR1 SGHAT, CDR2 FQNNGV. The CDR3 covers 14 residues. The source of the sample is a study of blood T cell repertoires in COVID-19. Assay used: immunoSEQ multiplex PCR; TCRdb lists only in-frame clones, some missing. The sample has approximately 260,000 clones, over 80% seen once. V gene TRBV11-2 combines with J gene TRBJ1-1, with D possibly being TRBD1 (6 bases). The sample taken for sequencing was peripheral blood. The TCR was taken from a middle-aged woman with acute or convalescent COVID-19. DNA of the CDR3: TGTGCCAGCAGCTCCTGGAGGGGGGGCACTGAAGCTTTCTTT. Amino acids: CASSSWRGGTEAFF.